This T cell receptor beta chain was recorded in a study of long-term antiretroviral therapy in people with HIV. This clone has only a few counts. Per donor, at least one pre-ART and at least two post-ART PBMC samples were obtained. Every sample had about 0.9-10 million cryopreserved PBMC in it before DNA extraction. It was version v3.0 of the immunoSEQ assay that was run at survey level. Generated by immunoSEQ multiplex PCR, the TCRdb table keeps only in-frame clones and is missing some. The sample contains about 21,000 clones, 70% to 85% of which appear only once. Trimming pared 3 bases from V and 7 bases from J, leaving 12 bases between. Germline values: CDR1 MRHNA, CDR2 SNTAGT. This CDR3 is 14 amino acids long.

This receptor was taken from a man aged 18-30 years with HIV. The chain is built from TRBV6-4 and TRBJ2-2, with D possibly matching TRBD2 (6 bases). Specimen: unsorted PBMCs, collected 0.5 years after starting antiretroviral therapy. CDR3 sequence (DNA): TGTGCCAGCAGTGAGAGGACTATCGGCGGGGAGCTGTTTTTT. Its translation is CASSERTIGGELFF.